This T cell receptor (beta chain) emerged from a study of blood T cell repertoires in COVID-19. Overall study context: COVID-19 samples, acute and convalescent, were from the United States, Italy and Spain. From T cells, B-cell-depleted T cells, or PBMCs came the material, which was cDNA or gDNA.

Everyone who took part was roughly 18 to 89 years old, and they came from 20 to 25 US areas. Source study methods: Nucleated cell counts were estimated from reference gene primer amplification. Generated by immunoSEQ multiplex PCR, the TCRdb table keeps only in-frame clones and is missing some. The DNA gave D and trimming, while V, J and clone size come from that table. The sample consists of roughly 200,000 clones, around 90% of them appearing once. V lost 8 bases and J lost 3; bases outside the gene matches: 9. The CDR3 length is 14 residues. Germline values: CDR1 SGHVS, CDR2 FQNEAQ. Sequenced material: PBMCs or T cells enriched from blood (not recorded which). This receptor was obtained from a woman in her thirties who had recovered from COVID-19. This rearrangement joins TRBV7-8 to TRBJ2-5; 7 bases fit TRBD1. The CDR3 DNA sequence: TGTGCCAGCGACTCCGGTACAGGGGAAGAGACCCAGTACTTC. Translation gives CASDSGTGEETQYF.